The 14 T cell receptor beta chains below all came from one sample that was sequenced in a study of blood T cell repertoires in COVID-19. TCRdb keeps only in-frame clones here, not all; method: immunoSEQ multiplex PCR. The sample lists about 240,000 clones; about nine tenths were seen once. The source material was peripheral blood. The receptor source for this set is a man between 60 and 75 years old with acute or convalescent COVID-19.

The rearrangement uses TRBV6-2 or TRBV6-3 and TRBJ1-3; D call uncertain. This CDR3 is 16 amino acids long. CDR1 and CDR2 (germline): MNHEY, SVGEGT. The V end was cut by 5 bases, the J end by 0 bases, with 14 bases between. The CDR3 reads CASSLLSGVSGNTIYF. The CDR3, as DNA: TGTGCCAGCAGTCTTCTTTCGGGAGTCTCTGGAAACACCATATATTTT.

The chain employs TRBV27 and TRBJ2-4; TRBD2 might be the D (6 bases). Germline-derived CDR1 and CDR2 are MNHEY and SMNVEV (reference sequence). V was pared by 3 bases and J by 0 bases, with 9 bases between. This CDR3 contains 15 residues. Written as DNA, the CDR3 is TGTGCCAGCAGTTTTGGGGGAGGAGCCAAAAACATTCAGTACTTC. Protein sequence: CASSFGGGAKNIQYF.

The V and J genes are TRBV29-1 and TRBJ2-1; D is unclear. V lost 7 bases, J lost 9 bases, and 22 bases lay in between. CDR1 is SQVTM, CDR2 ANQGSEA, per germline. This CDR3 spans 14 amino acids. The CDR3 loop reads CSADPLGRQSEQFF. In nucleotides, the CDR3 is TGCAGCGCAGATCCCCTGGGCAGGCAATCTGAGCAGTTCTTC.

This sequence joins TRBV28 and TRBJ2-1; TRBD2 aligns across 11 bases. The CDR3 is made up of 15 amino acids. The V gene's germline CDR1 is MDHEN and CDR2 SYDVKM. V lost 6 bases to trimming and J lost 2 bases; unmatched junction nucleotides: 3. The CDR3 spells CASSGLAGTYNEQFF. In DNA form, the CDR3 reads TGTGCCAGCAGCGGACTAGCGGGCACCTACAATGAGCAGTTCTTC.

The chain couples TRBV6-4 to TRBJ2-5; TRBD2 is a possible D gene (6 bases). V was shortened by 0 bases and J by 7 bases, with 6 bases between the two germline ends. Germline values: CDR1 MRHNA, CDR2 SNTAGT. The CDR3 is 12 amino acids. The CDR3 protein is CASSDSGGTQYF. The DNA of the CDR3 is TGTGCCAGCAGTGACTCGGGGGGGACCCAGTACTTC.

The chain is built from TRBV5-5 and TRBJ1-2; TRBD1 is a possible D gene (5 bases). This CDR3 contains 16 residues. CDR1 and CDR2 (germline): SGHKS, YYEKEE (reference sequence). The V end lost 3 bases, the J end lost 0 bases, and 15 bases lay between the germline ends. The CDR3 DNA reads TGTGCCAGCAGCTACCCCGACAGTGAAGCTAACTATGGCTACACCTTC. It yields the protein CASSYPDSEANYGYTF.

CDR3 in amino acids: CASSWGRSYGYTF. The CDR3 bases are TGTGCCAGCAGTTGGGGCAGGAGCTATGGCTACACCTTC. The V call is TRBV25-1, the J call TRBJ1-2, with D possibly being TRBD1 (5 bases). This CDR3 is built from 13 residues. CDR1 MGHDK and CDR2 SYGVNS come from the germline V gene. V lost 5 bases and J 4 bases, leaving 11 bases between the germline ends.

DNA of the CDR3: TGTGCCAGCAGCTCCGCCACCCGAGCGGGCGAGCAGTACTTC. Its translation: CASSSATRAGEQYF. This rearrangement joins TRBV7-8 to TRBJ2-7; D is perhaps TRBD2 (6 bases). Trimming stripped 4 bases from V and 6 bases from J, with 16 bases between. CDR1 is SGHVS, CDR2 FQNEAQ, per germline. This CDR3 region has 14 residues.

The chain links TRBV11-3 to TRBJ2-1; 12 bases map to TRBD2. Unmatched junction bases numbered 3, after V lost 0 bases and J lost 6 bases. The CDR3 runs to 16 residues. Germline CDR1 and CDR2: SGHNT and YENEEA. Here the CDR3 DNA reads TGTGCCAGCAGCTTAGAAGGACTAGCGGGGACCAATGAGCAGTTCTTC. This sequence encodes CASSLEGLAGTNEQFF.

The gene calls are TRBV25-1 and TRBJ2-2; no clear D. The CDR3 is made up of 15 amino acids. Germline loops: CDR1 MGHDK, CDR2 SYGVNS. V was pared by 1 base and J by 5 bases, with 11 bases between. CDR3 in amino acids: CASSESTVATGELFF. In DNA form, the CDR3 reads TGTGCCAGCAGTGAATCAACGGTCGCGACCGGGGAGCTGTTTTTT.

A single count supports this clone. The V and J genes are TRBV6-5 and TRBJ2-5; 8 nucleotides agree with TRBD2. V trimming: 5 bases; J trimming: 2 bases; junction bases outside the gene matches: 7. The CDR3 is 15 amino acids. Germline-derived CDR1 and CDR2 are MNHEY and SVGAGI. CDR3 region: CASSTTPGGQETQYF. Written as DNA, the CDR3 is TGTGCCAGCAGTACCACACCGGGAGGGCAAGAGACCCAGTACTTC.

The genes are TRBV6-1 and TRBJ1-3; D not certain. Germline values: CDR1 MNHNS, CDR2 SASEGT. The CDR3 has 17 amino acids. V lost 2 bases and J lost 0, with 14 bases in between. In DNA form, the CDR3 reads TGTGCCAGCAGTGAACGCCCTGCCGGGATCTCTGGAAACACCATATATTTT. It yields the protein CASSERPAGISGNTIYF.

The V and J genes are TRBV18 and TRBJ2-1, with 7 bases fitting TRBD1. Germline V lookup: CDR1 KGHSH, CDR2 LQKENI. The CDR3 is 14 residues long. J lost 4 bases, V lost 1 base, and 1 base had no gene match. This CDR3 reads CASSPQTGYNEQFF. The CDR3, as DNA: TGTGCCAGCTCACCACAGACAGGGTACAATGAGCAGTTCTTC.

This clone came up a few times. V is TRBV19 and J is TRBJ2-1; 8 bases match TRBD2. The CDR3 totals 15 residues. The V gene's germline CDR1 is LNHDA and CDR2 SQIVND (reference sequence). V trimming: 4 bases; J trimming: 6 bases; junction bases outside the gene matches: 8. In nucleotides, the CDR3 is TGTGCCAGTAGTACACCGGGACTAGGTATCAATGAGCAGTTCTTC. It yields the protein CASSTPGLGINEQFF.